Given below is one TCR beta chain in context. What it recognizes is unknown. This record belongs to a study of siplizumab effects on memory and regulatory T cells. Study conclusions and caveats: Naive or memory phenotype was unassignable for roughly 75-97% of proliferating CD4+ or CD8+ clones.

Here immunoSEQ multiplex PCR was the method, and the copy in TCRdb shows in-frame clones only, minus some. Of about 110,000 clones listed, roughly 92% are singletons. The origin of this receptor is a human donor in good health. Input material: CD4+ T cells sorted from blood.

The CDR3 bases are TGTGCCAGCAGGCCCGGGACAGACCCTCCCAATCAGCCCCAGCATTTT. Its protein is CASRPGTDPPNQPQHF. The rearrangement links TRBV28 to TRBJ1-5; 7 bases map to TRBD1. Germline CDR1 and CDR2: MDHEN and SYDVKM. The CDR3 runs to 16 residues. With V trimmed by 6 bases and J by 3 bases, 11 bases remained unmatched. The full variable domain, completed using reference TRBV28 and TRBJ1-5, is DVKVTQSSRYLVKRTGEKVFLECVQDMDHENMFWYRQDPGLGLRLIYFSYDVKMKEKGDIPEGYSVSREKKERFSLILESASTNQTSMYLCASRPGTDPPNQPQHFGDGTRLSIL.